These T cell receptor beta chains were read from a single sample in a study of shared clonotypes between healthy human individuals. Only in-frame clones appear in the TCRdb table, and some are missing; sequencing was by immunoSEQ multiplex PCR. The sample holds roughly 2 million clones; roughly 94% are singletons and the top ten take roughly 0.13%. Sequences were obtained from naive CD4+ T cells sorted from blood. These receptors were taken from a man younger than 35 in good health. CDR3s include the opening cysteine and the closing phenylalanine or tryptophan. Each record gives: clone size, D gene, J gene, V gene, CDR3 protein, CDR3 DNA. A D gene is named only where the DNA matches it firmly. Rows give clone size only sometimes, using once, few, many, or a class for an expanded clone.

size: -; D: -; J: TRBJ1-1; V: TRBV10-1; CDR3: CASSESGSIMAFF; DNA: TGCGCCAGCAGTGAGTCTGGCTCAATTATGGCTTTCTTT
size: -; D: TRBD1; J: TRBJ1-2; V: TRBV2; CDR3: CAGRTGRLDGYTF; DNA: TGTGCCGGCAGGACAGGGAGATTGGATGGCTACACCTTC
size: -; D: -; J: TRBJ2-2; V: TRBV6-6; CDR3: CASSPPGTYGGELFF; DNA: TGTGCCAGCAGTCCACCCGGGACTTATGGCGGGGAGCTGTTTTTT
size: -; D: TRBD1; J: TRBJ2-7; V: TRBV10-3; CDR3: CATLAGGGIPYEQYF; DNA: TGTGCCACCCTCGCAGGGGGCGGAATCCCCTACGAGCAGTACTTC
size: -; D: TRBD1; J: TRBJ2-7; V: TRBV5-1; CDR3: CASSLEGAGYEQYF; DNA: TGCGCCAGCAGCTTGGAGGGGGCTGGGTACGAGCAGTACTTC
size: -; D: -; J: TRBJ2-7; V: TRBV5-6; CDR3: CASSLRYEQYF; DNA: TGTGCCAGCAGCCTCCGCTACGAGCAGTACTTC
size: -; D: TRBD1; J: TRBJ2-1; V: TRBV4-2; CDR3: CASSPQGEVEQFF; DNA: TGTGCCAGCAGCCCACAGGGGGAGGTTGAGCAGTTCTTC
size: -; D: TRBD1; J: TRBJ1-6; V: TRBV28; CDR3: CASRPGQGPPYNSPLHF; DNA: TGTGCCAGCAGACCCGGACAGGGGCCCCCCTATAATTCACCCCTCCACTTT
size: -; D: -; J: TRBJ1-4; V: TRBV18; CDR3: CASSQGRGSGEKLFF; DNA: TGTGCCAGCTCCCAGGGTAGGGGGTCCGGTGAAAAACTGTTTTTT
size: -; D: -; J: TRBJ2-3; V: TRBV9; CDR3: CASSVAGDPTDTQYF; DNA: TGTGCCAGCAGCGTAGCCGGGGATCCCACAGATACGCAGTATTTT
size: -; D: -; J: TRBJ2-3; V: TRBV5-4; CDR3: CASSLYGTGTDTQYF; DNA: TGTGCCAGCAGCCTGTATGGGACTGGGACAGATACGCAGTATTTT
size: once; D: -; J: TRBJ2-1; V: TRBV19; CDR3: CASSRDTAYNEQFF; DNA: TGTGCCAGTAGCCGGGACACCGCCTACAATGAGCAGTTCTTC
size: -; D: -; J: TRBJ1-3; V: TRBV9; CDR3: CASSQSMSGNTIYF; DNA: TGTGCCAGCAGCCAGAGCATGTCTGGAAACACCATATATTTT
size: -; D: -; J: TRBJ1-6; V: TRBV30; CDR3: CAWSSDRSSSYNSPLHF; DNA: TGTGCCTGGAGTTCCGACAGGAGTAGCTCCTATAATTCACCCCTCCACTTT
size: -; D: -; J: TRBJ1-6; V: TRBV27; CDR3: CASSPHSKEGRAATQNSPLHF; DNA: TGTGCCAGCAGTCCTCACTCTAAAGAAGGGAGAGCGGCCACCCAAAATTCACCCCTCCACTTT
size: -; D: -; J: TRBJ2-7; V: TRBV29-1; CDR3: CSVPGTLTSEQYF; DNA: TGCAGCGTTCCCGGGACATTGACATCCGAGCAGTACTTC
size: -; D: TRBD1; J: TRBJ1-1; V: TRBV18; CDR3: CASSPNDRVEAFF; DNA: TGTGCCAGCTCACCTAACGACAGGGTTGAAGCTTTCTTT
size: -; D: TRBD1; J: TRBJ1-2; V: TRBV7-2; CDR3: CASSLEGTAGYGYTF; DNA: TGTGCCAGCAGCTTAGAAGGGACAGCGGGTTATGGCTACACCTTC
size: -; D: -; J: TRBJ1-2; V: TRBV5-4; CDR3: CASSLEGALLNYGYTF; DNA: TGTGCCAGCAGCTTGGAAGGCGCCCTCCTTAACTATGGCTACACCTTC
size: -; D: -; J: TRBJ2-7; V: TRBV15; CDR3: CATSRDKTIYEQYF; DNA: TGTGCCACCAGCAGAGATAAGACAATCTACGAGCAGTACTTC
size: -; D: -; J: TRBJ2-1; V: TRBV10-3; CDR3: CAVTSGNEQFF; DNA: TGTGCCGTGACATCCGGGAATGAGCAGTTCTTC
size: -; D: TRBD1; J: TRBJ1-5; V: TRBV18; CDR3: CASSPMLTGPQPQHF; DNA: TGTGCCAGCTCACCAATGCTGACAGGGCCTCAGCCCCAGCATTTT
size: -; D: -; J: TRBJ1-1; V: TRBV5-6; CDR3: CASSLAEDAPFEAFF; DNA: TGTGCCAGCAGCTTGGCCGAGGACGCCCCCTTCGAAGCTTTCTTT
size: -; D: TRBD1; J: TRBJ1-5; V: TRBV7-2; CDR3: CASSPYPTGLGNQPQHF; DNA: TGTGCCAGCAGCCCCTACCCGACAGGGCTTGGCAATCAGCCCCAGCATTTT
size: -; D: -; J: TRBJ1-2; V: TRBV6-1; CDR3: CASSEVGQGSWGYTF; DNA: TGTGCCAGCAGTGAAGTAGGTCAGGGAAGTTGGGGCTACACCTTC
size: -; D: -; J: TRBJ2-5; V: TRBV10-3; CDR3: CAISDRQYETQYF; DNA: TGTGCCATCAGTGACAGACAGTATGAGACCCAGTACTTC
size: -; D: TRBD2; J: TRBJ2-2; V: TRBV9; CDR3: CASSPLAGTNTGELFF; DNA: TGTGCCAGCAGCCCGCTAGCGGGGACGAACACCGGGGAGCTGTTTTTT